A selection of T cell receptor beta chains follows, all from one sample in a study of tumor-infiltrating lymphocytes in localized non-small cell lung cancer. Clones were sequenced by immunoSEQ multiplex PCR, and TCRdb holds only the in-frame ones, with some missing. The sample contains more than 10,000 clones, 79% of which appear only once. The sequencing sample was made of lung tumor tissue. Source of these receptors: a human donor with non-small cell lung cancer. The CDR3 runs from the conserved cysteine through the conserved F or W. Each record gives: J gene, clone size, V gene, D gene, CDR3 DNA, CDR3 protein. The D gene is left open where the match is weak. A clone size is listed for some rows: how often the clone was seen (once, few, many), or a class if it is expanded.

J: TRBJ1-1; size: .; V: TRBV30; D: .; DNA: TGTGCCTGGAGTGGAGGTCGCACACAAACTGAAGCTTTCTTT; CDR3: CAWSGGRTQTEAFF
J: TRBJ1-2; size: .; V: TRBV27; D: .; DNA: TGTGCCAGCAGTCGCAACGGGGGGCATGACTATGGCTACACCTTC; CDR3: CASSRNGGHDYGYTF
J: TRBJ2-4; size: .; V: TRBV7-9; D: TRBD2; DNA: TGTGCCAGCAGCTTTGGGGGGGGAGGAGGGAACATTCAGTACTTC; CDR3: CASSFGGGGGNIQYF
J: TRBJ2-7; size: .; V: TRBV28; D: TRBD2; DNA: TGTGCCAGCAGTTTAGGATATAGCGGGAGTTACGACGAGCAGTACTTC; CDR3: CASSLGYSGSYDEQYF
J: TRBJ2-7; size: once; V: TRBV7-2; D: .; DNA: TGTGCCAGCAGCTTAAATACAGGTCCTTACGAGCAGTACTTC; CDR3: CASSLNTGPYEQYF
J: TRBJ1-1; size: .; V: TRBV19; D: .; DNA: TGTGCCAGCTATAATAACCCAGGGAGGACTGAAGCTTTCTTT; CDR3: CASYNNPGRTEAFF
J: TRBJ2-2; size: few; V: TRBV5-4; D: TRBD1; DNA: TGTGCCAGCAGCACACAGGGGGGCAAGGCCGGGGAGCTGTTTTTT; CDR3: CASSTQGGKAGELFF
J: TRBJ2-3; size: .; V: TRBV4-1; D: .; DNA: TGCGCCAGCAGCCAAGATTGGGGCGGAGCAGGGACAGATACGCAGTATTTT; CDR3: CASSQDWGGAGTDTQYF
J: TRBJ1-1; size: .; V: TRBV6-6; D: TRBD1; DNA: TGTGCCAGCAGTGATCGGACAGGGGAGAACACTGAAGCTTTCTTT; CDR3: CASSDRTGENTEAFF
J: TRBJ1-5; size: .; V: TRBV10-2; D: .; DNA: TGCGCCAGCAGGGCTTACAGCGATAGCAATCAGCCCCAGCATTTT; CDR3: CASRAYSDSNQPQHF
J: TRBJ2-1; size: .; V: TRBV27; D: TRBD2; DNA: TGTGCCAGCAGTCCGGGGACTAGCCCCCGACCCTTGTTCTTC; CDR3: CASSPGTSPRPLFF
J: TRBJ2-7; size: .; V: TRBV6-1; D: TRBD1; DNA: TGTGCCAGCAGCCCACGACAGGGGGTCGCGGGAGAGCAGTACTTC; CDR3: CASSPRQGVAGEQYF
J: TRBJ2-7; size: .; V: TRBV7-9; D: TRBD2; DNA: TGTGCCAGCAGCTTAGGAGCGGGGGTCCTCAGAATAGAGCAGTACTTC; CDR3: CASSLGAGVLRIEQYF